This entry concerns a single TCR beta chain. This specimen belongs to a study of blood T cell repertoires in COVID-19. Study background: Spain, Italy and the United States supplied samples that represented acute and convalescent COVID-19.

Methods used by the authors: Estimation of nucleated cell counts relied on the amplification of reference gene primers. Libraries were prepared by immunoSEQ multiplex PCR; TCRdb keeps only in-frame clonotypes and omits some of them. That table furnishes V, J and clone size, whereas the DNA furnished D and trimming. The table lists more than 120,000 clones, roughly nine tenths of them singletons, with 1.5% to 2% in the top ten. From germline, CDR1 is SGHVS and CDR2 FNYEAQ. V gave up 2 bases and J gave up 5 bases; unmatched junction bases: 6. This CDR3 comprises 15 residues. The sample comprised peripheral blood. This sequence was found in a human donor in a cohort sampled during active COVID-19. The J gene is TRBJ1-2, the V gene TRBV7-6; 9 bases fit TRBD1. CDR3: CASSLSPDRGYGYTF. The CDR3 DNA reads as TGTGCCAGCAGCTTATCCCCGGACAGGGGATATGGCTACACCTTC. Full variable domain (missing parts from reference TRBV7-6 and TRBJ1-2): GAGVSQSPRYKVTKRGQDVALRCDPISGHVSLYWYRQALGQGPEFLTYFNYEAQQDKSGLPNDRFSAERPEGSISTLTIQRTEQRDSAMYRCASSLSPDRGYGYTFGSGTRLTVV.